This is a list of T cell receptor beta chains from one sample in a study of T cell responses to AZD1222 COVID-19 vaccine. The method was immunoSEQ multiplex PCR; TCRdb's version includes in-frame clones alone and lacks a portion of them. The data show 57,000 or so clones, with about 74% seen just once and over 13% held by the top ten. The material sequenced was peripheral blood, taken on day 0 of AZD1222 vaccination. All receptors come from an adult in good health. Both conserved end residues are part of each CDR3. A D gene is named only where the DNA matches it firmly. Size values are once, few and many counts, or a class for expanded clones, and some rows have none.

d_gene | j_gene | abundance | v_gene | CDR3nt | CDR3aa
. | TRBJ2-7 | . | TRBV6-2/TRBV6-3 | TGTGCCAGCAGTTACGGGCTAGGCAGCTCCTACGAGCAGTACTTC | CASSYGLGSSYEQYF
TRBD1 | TRBJ1-4 | few | TRBV7-8 | TGTGCCAGCAGCCCGTCGACAGGGGAGGAAAAACTGTTTTTT | CASSPSTGEEKLFF
TRBD1 | TRBJ2-6 | . | TRBV4-3 | TGCGCCAGCAGCCAAGAGACAGGGTCTGGGGCCAACGTCCTGACTTTC | CASSQETGSGANVLTF
. | TRBJ1-4 | . | TRBV19 | TGTGCCAGTAGTATGAAAAGGACCGACGATAGACTGTTTTTT | CASSMKRTDDRLFF
. | TRBJ2-2 | . | TRBV6-2/TRBV6-3 | TGTGCCAGCAGTTACTTTTTTCCCGGGGAGCTGTTTTTT | CASSYFFPGELFF
. | TRBJ2-2 | . | TRBV5-4 | TGTGCCAGCAGCCCCGAGCAGGGGGGCATAGCCGGGGAGCTGTTTTTT | CASSPEQGGIAGELFF
. | TRBJ2-3 | . | TRBV6-2/TRBV6-3 | TGTGCCAGCAGTTACGCGGACACAGATACGCAGTATTTT | CASSYADTDTQYF
TRBD2 | TRBJ2-3 | . | TRBV4-2 | TGTGCCAGCAGCCCTGGACTAGCGGGGCTCACAGATACGCAGTATTTT | CASSPGLAGLTDTQYF
. | TRBJ2-6 | . | TRBV11-2 | TGTGCCAGCAGCTTACGACGGGAAAACTCTGGGGCCAACGTCCTGACTTTC | CASSLRRENSGANVLTF
. | TRBJ1-4 | . | TRBV19 | TGTGCCAGTAGTATACACCAGGCAACTAATGAAAAACTGTTTTTT | CASSIHQATNEKLFF
TRBD2 | TRBJ2-5 | . | TRBV7-2 | TGTGCCAGCAGCCCAGGACTAGCGGGAATTTCTCAAGAGACCCAGTACTTC | CASSPGLAGISQETQYF
TRBD1 | TRBJ1-1 | . | TRBV11-2 | TGTGCCAGCAGATCCGGACAGGGGGCGCGCGTAGGAAGGGCTTTCTTT | CASRSGQGARVGRAFF
. | TRBJ1-2 | few | TRBV6-5 | TGTGCCAGCAGCAGACAGGTCTTCACAGAGGCTAAAACCTTC | CASSRQVFTEAKTF
. | TRBJ2-7 | . | TRBV5-1 | TGCGCCAGCAGCGGGGGCTACGAGCAGTACTTC | CASSGGYEQYF
TRBD2 | TRBJ2-3 | . | TRBV4-1 | TGCGCCAGCAGGGGACTAGCGGGGGCCGGAGATACGCAGTATTTT | CASRGLAGAGDTQYF
. | TRBJ2-5 | . | TRBV10-1 | TGCGCCAGCAGTGAGTCCGTAGGTACTCAAGAGACCCAGTACTTC | CASSESVGTQETQYF
TRBD1 | TRBJ1-5 | . | TRBV15 | TGTGCCACCACCCCTTTTTCGACAGGGATCGGTCAGCCCCAGCATTTT | CATTPFSTGIGQPQHF
TRBD2 | TRBJ2-5 | . | TRBV6-2/TRBV6-3 | TGTGCCAGCAGTTACTCGGCTAGCGGGGAAGAGACCCAGTACTTC | CASSYSASGEETQYF
. | TRBJ2-6 | . | TRBV5-5 | TGTGCCAGCAGCCCACGGATACAGCAAGCTCTGGGGGCCAACGTCCTGACTTTC | CASSPRIQQALGANVLTF
. | TRBJ1-5 | . | TRBV6-5 | TGTGCCAGCAGTTTCGAGAGCGGCAATCAGCCCCAGCATTTT | CASSFESGNQPQHF
. | TRBJ2-2 | . | TRBV5-4 | TGTGCCAGCAGCGTTGCAAGCGGGGAGCTGTTTTTT | CASSVASGELFF
. | TRBJ1-1 | once | TRBV5-5 | TGTGCCAGCAGCTTGGTCACAGGGATGGGGAACACTGAAGCTTTCTTT | CASSLVTGMGNTEAFF
. | TRBJ2-7 | . | TRBV2 | TGTGCCAGTGTGACAGCTAGCTCCTACGAGCAGTACTTC | CASVTASSYEQYF
TRBD1 | TRBJ2-2 | . | TRBV7-2 | TGTGCCAGCGGACTCTTGGGACAGGGCTTCGCCGGGGAGCTGTTTTTT | CASGLLGQGFAGELFF
. | TRBJ1-5 | . | TRBV18 | TGTGCCAGCTCCGAAAGGGGGGCCCCCAATCAGCCCCAGCATTTT | CASSERGAPNQPQHF
TRBD2 | TRBJ2-3 | few | TRBV7-8 | TGTGCCAGCAGCTTTAGCGGGGGGGCCGGTGATACGCAGTATTTT | CASSFSGGAGDTQYF
TRBD1 | TRBJ1-2 | . | TRBV5-1 | TGCGCCAGCAGCTTGGGACCAGTTCAGGGGGCATCGGGTGGCTACACCTTC | CASSLGPVQGASGGYTF
. | TRBJ1-1 | . | TRBV14 | TGTGCCAGCAGCCAAGTAGGGAGCGCCACTGAAGCTTTCTTT | CASSQVGSATEAFF
TRBD2 | TRBJ2-3 | . | TRBV28 | TGTGCCACTAGACTAGCGGGTTCATTGGGGTATTTT | CATRLAGSLGYF
. | TRBJ1-6 | . | TRBV6-5 | TGTGCCAGCAGAAAAACGGGGAGTGGTTCACCCCTCCACTTT | CASRKTGSGSPLHF
TRBD1 | TRBJ2-3 | once | TRBV2 | TGTGCTCAACCGACAGGGTTGGCGACAGATACGCAGTATTTT | CAQPTGLATDTQYF
TRBD1 | TRBJ1-1 | . | TRBV19 | TGTGCCAGTAGGGGACAGGGAACGAACACTGAAGCTTTCTTT | CASRGQGTNTEAFF
. | TRBJ2-1 | . | TRBV2 | TGTGCCACCCCAGGGCGCCAGGGGCTGAATGAGCAGTTCTTC | CATPGRQGLNEQFF
. | TRBJ1-1 | few | TRBV5-1 | TGCGCCAGCAGCTCGACGGACAGCCACATTGAAGCTTTCTTT | CASSSTDSHIEAFF
. | TRBJ2-7 | . | TRBV9 | TGTGCCAGCAGCGTAGTGGGGGATCCCTACGAGCAGTACTTC | CASSVVGDPYEQYF
. | TRBJ2-7 | . | TRBV12-3/TRBV12-4 | TGTGCCAGCAGTGGGGTTGGGGTCGAGCAGTACTTC | CASSGVGVEQYF
TRBD1 | TRBJ2-4 | . | TRBV7-6 | TGTGCCAGCAGCCCACAGGGACAGGGGGCAAACATTCAGTACTTC | CASSPQGQGANIQYF
. | TRBJ2-2 | few | TRBV7-9 | TGTGCCAGCAGCGAAGGAACCGGGGAGCTGTTTTTT | CASSEGTGELFF
. | TRBJ2-2 | . | TRBV12-5 | TGTGCTAGTGGTTTGGGAAATACCGGGGAGCTGTTTTTT | CASGLGNTGELFF
. | TRBJ1-3 | . | TRBV15 | TGTGCCACCAGCAGACCCAATTCAAGAAACACCATATATTTT | CATSRPNSRNTIYF
TRBD1 | TRBJ2-7 | . | TRBV13 | TGTGCCAGCAGCCTAGGGACAGGGTCCTTACGAGGGCAGTACTTC | CASSLGTGSLRGQYF
. | TRBJ2-5 | . | TRBV5-5 | TGTGCCAGCAGCTTGGACGGGGTGTACCAAGAGACCCAGTACTTC | CASSLDGVYQETQYF
TRBD1 | TRBJ1-1 | . | TRBV7-2 | TGTGCCAGCAGCTTAAGGGAACCCTACAGGGGACCCACTGAAGCTTTCTTT | CASSLREPYRGPTEAFF
TRBD1 | TRBJ1-5 | . | TRBV10-1 | TGCGCCAGGGGGACAGGGGGCGGTCAGCCCCAGCATTTT | CARGTGGGQPQHF
. | TRBJ1-1 | . | TRBV14 | TGTGCCAGCAGCGCGCTCGGGGACGTTGAAGCTTTCTTT | CASSALGDVEAFF
TRBD2 | TRBJ2-2 | . | TRBV9 | TGTGCCAGCAGCGTAGGGCTAGCGGGGGTTGTGAACACCGGGGAGCTGTTTTTT | CASSVGLAGVVNTGELFF
TRBD1 | TRBJ2-6 | . | TRBV9 | TGTGCCAGCAGCCGGCAGGGGGCGCCGGGGGCCAACGTCCTGACTTTC | CASSRQGAPGANVLTF
. | TRBJ2-3 | . | TRBV4-3 | TGCGCCAGCAGCCAAGTAGCGGTAGGCACAGATACGCAGTATTTT | CASSQVAVGTDTQYF
TRBD1 | TRBJ1-2 | . | TRBV27 | TGTGCCAGCAGTTTAAGGGGGCGGGACTATGGCTACACCTTC | CASSLRGRDYGYTF
. | TRBJ2-3 | few | TRBV3-1/TRBV3-2 | TGTGCCAGCAGCCAAGATGGCATATACACAGATACGCAGTATTTT | CASSQDGIYTDTQYF
TRBD1 | TRBJ1-2 | . | TRBV12-3/TRBV12-4 | TGTGCCAGCAGCCAGGGGGTATCTGGTCGCTACACCTTC | CASSQGVSGRYTF
TRBD1 | TRBJ1-2 | . | TRBV28 | TGTGCCAGCAGCACCGGGACAGGAGACTATGGCTACACCTTC | CASSTGTGDYGYTF
TRBD1 | TRBJ1-5 | . | TRBV27 | TGTGCCAGCAGTTTATTTACAGGGGGAAGGGTTAATCAGCCCCAGCATTTT | CASSLFTGGRVNQPQHF